Listed below are T cell receptor beta chains from one sample, sequenced in a study of regulatory T cells in long-lasting Graves disease. TCRdb reanalysed the multiplex PCR reads using MiXCR and keeps one entry per CDR3 protein. The table lists around 360,000 distinct CDR3 sequences, around 15% of them singletons. These same data were also listed under a study on T cells in Graves' hyperthyroidism and ophthalmopathy.

Specimen: peripheral blood mononuclear cells (PBMCs), collected at new diagnosis, from a patient treated with antithyroid drugs. All receptors derive from a woman under 30 with Graves disease. Each CDR3 is given with its conserved first and last residue. Fields, in order: D gene, J gene, clone size, V gene, CDR3 DNA, CDR3 protein. The D gene is left open where the match is weak. The listing skips clone size in some rows; elsewhere it reads once, few, many or a size class.

D gene: -; J gene: TRBJ2-1; clone size: many; V gene: TRBV7-2; CDR3 DNA: TGTGCCAGCAGAAAGGAGGGCACGACCTACAATGAGCAGTTCTTC; CDR3 protein: CASRKEGTTYNEQFF
D gene: TRBD1; J gene: TRBJ1-5; clone size: few; V gene: TRBV20-1; CDR3 DNA: TGCAGTGCTAAACGGGACAGGGGCAGCAATCAGCCCCAGCATTTT; CDR3 protein: CSAKRDRGSNQPQHF
D gene: TRBD1; J gene: TRBJ1-6; clone size: many; V gene: TRBV6-1; CDR3 DNA: TGTGCCAGCAGTGAATTGGGGACAGAGGATTCACCCCTCCACTTT; CDR3 protein: CASSELGTEDSPLHF
D gene: -; J gene: TRBJ1-5; clone size: many; V gene: TRBV20-1; CDR3 DNA: TGCAGTGCAAGACATACAGGGAAGGGCAATCAGCCCCAGCATTTT; CDR3 protein: CSARHTGKGNQPQHF
D gene: TRBD1; J gene: TRBJ1-1; clone size: many; V gene: TRBV12-3/TRBV12-4; CDR3 DNA: TGTGCCAGCAGTTCGGGACAGGGGGCAGGAAGGACTGAAGCTTTCTTT; CDR3 protein: CASSSGQGAGRTEAFF
D gene: -; J gene: TRBJ1-2; clone size: many; V gene: TRBV28; CDR3 DNA: TGTGCCAGCAGTCGGGCCCTTGCGGTTTCTAACTATGGCTACACCTTC; CDR3 protein: CASSRALAVSNYGYTF
D gene: TRBD2; J gene: TRBJ2-7; clone size: few; V gene: TRBV27; CDR3 DNA: TGTGCCAGCAGCCACAGGGTAGCCTCGGGGGGGCTCCCTTCCCTGGGCTACGAGCAGTACTTC; CDR3 protein: CASSHRVASGGLPSLGYEQYF
D gene: -; J gene: TRBJ1-5; clone size: -; V gene: TRBV6-1; CDR3 DNA: TGTGCCAGCAGTCGTACCCAGAGTTCCGCTCAGCCCCAGCATTTT; CDR3 protein: CASSRTQSSAQPQHF
D gene: -; J gene: TRBJ1-1; clone size: -; V gene: TRBV12-3/TRBV12-4; CDR3 DNA: TGTCCCAGCAGTTACCCCCGGGGAGAAGCTTTCTTT; CDR3 protein: CPSSYPRGEAFF
D gene: TRBD1; J gene: TRBJ1-4; clone size: many; V gene: TRBV12-3/TRBV12-4; CDR3 DNA: TGTGCCAGCAGTCCCCGGGACAGGGATGAAAAACTGTTTTTT; CDR3 protein: CASSPRDRDEKLFF